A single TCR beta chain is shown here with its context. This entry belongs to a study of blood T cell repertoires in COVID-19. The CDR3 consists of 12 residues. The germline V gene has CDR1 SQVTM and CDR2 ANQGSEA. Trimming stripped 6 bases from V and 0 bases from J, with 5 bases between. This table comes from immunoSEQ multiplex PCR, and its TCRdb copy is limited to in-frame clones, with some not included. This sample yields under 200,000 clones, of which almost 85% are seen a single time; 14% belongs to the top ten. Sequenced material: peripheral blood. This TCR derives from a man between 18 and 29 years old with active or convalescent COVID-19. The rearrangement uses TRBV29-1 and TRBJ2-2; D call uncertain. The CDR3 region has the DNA TGCAGCGTAACAGCGAACACCGGGGAGCTGTTTTTT. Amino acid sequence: CSVTANTGELFF.